This T cell receptor beta chain was recorded in a study of T cell repertoires in cytomegalovirus infection. TCRdb re-analysed the reads in MiXCR, keeping a single row per CDR3 protein. The table has fewer than 400,000 distinct CDR3 sequences, around 18% seen once; the top ten hold 8.7%. The CDR3 sequence is 14 residues long. Trimming at V came to 5 bases and at J to 5 bases, leaving 8 bases not matched to a gene. CDR1 SEHNR and CDR2 FQNEAQ come from the germline V gene (reference sequence). This clonotype was detected only a few times. The clonotype was recovered from a human donor in good health (CMV status not recorded). Some clones in this sample may be carry-over from other donors' samples. Sequencing input: PBMCs. The gene calls are TRBV7-9 and TRBJ2-5; TRBD2 aligns across 7 bases. CDR3 sequence: CASSPGYGGETQYF. Written as DNA, the CDR3 is TGTGCCAGCAGCCCTGGTTACGGGGGGGAGACCCAGTACTTC.